These T cell receptor beta chains were read from a single sample in a study of blood T cell repertoires in COVID-19. Data came from immunoSEQ multiplex PCR; TCRdb stores just in-frame clones and leaves some out. The sample has around 67,000 clones, about 81% seen once; the top ten hold 9.2%. The specimen sequenced was peripheral blood. The origin of the receptors is a human donor in a cohort sampled during active COVID-19. Both conserved end residues are trimmed from each CDR3. The D gene is left open where the match is weak. Expanded clones get a size class; other rows say once, few or many, or leave the size out.

>-|-|TRBV3-1/TRBV3-2
ASSPPRSGGRNEQF
>-|many|TRBV19
ASSETGQASQPQH
>-|-|TRBV6-1
ASSDLRRGYSPLH
>-|-|TRBV4-2
ASSQVRRQGQEGYEQY
>TRBD1|-|TRBV27
ASTFGPGQGTAAEAF
>TRBD1|-|TRBV27
ASSGAGQGGYGYT
>-|-|TRBV3-1/TRBV3-2
ASSQPGLGGYT
>-|once|TRBV2
ASSAPGDNHEQY
>-|-|TRBV19
ASTRGLSVTDTQY
>-|many|TRBV18
ASSPPGAGLSGANVLT
>-|-|TRBV6-5
ASSSSPSGSTDTQY
>TRBD1|once|TRBV7-8
ASSSRAPGQRIYEQY
>-|once|TRBV4-3
ASSQEISGSTSTDTQY
>TRBD1|-|TRBV11-2
ASSYRDRVYVDEQY
>-|-|TRBV7-8
ASSNRVREQY
>-|-|TRBV2
ASTRVAEAF
>TRBD2|-|TRBV7-9
ASSPGWEASGSHEQF
>-|-|TRBV4-2
ASSQDLTSTTDTQY
>-|-|TRBV5-8
ASSFGTGPQAF
>-|-|TRBV12-3/TRBV12-4
ASSRSENQPQH
>TRBD2|-|TRBV7-6
ASRPTSVDEQY
>TRBD1|-|TRBV5-5
ASSPRQGWGGELF
>-|once|TRBV7-2
ASSLGQGSETQY
>TRBD1|once|TRBV4-2
ASSHQGEDRGTGELF
>-|few|TRBV19
ASSTAGLGQAF
>-|-|TRBV18
ASSLTDSPNTGELF
>-|-|TRBV12-3/TRBV12-4
ASSFAGNQPQH
>-|-|TRBV2
ASSVGTTTQPQH
>TRBD2|once|TRBV5-1
ASKPSPSGGRSYEQY
>TRBD1|once|TRBV28
ASRDRFSNQPQH
>TRBD1|-|TRBV5-6
ASSLPGQGLFTDTQY
>TRBD1|few|TRBV28
ASSPGQGGWLANYGYT
>TRBD1|-|TRBV10-3
AIRQGNSYEQY
>TRBD1|-|TRBV29-1
SVAAQGSYEQY
>TRBD1|-|TRBV13
ASSLRQGGNAEAF
>TRBD1|-|TRBV10-1
ARKDRENTEAF
>TRBD1|-|TRBV3-1/TRBV3-2
ASSLRTGGTDTQY
>TRBD1|few|TRBV5-1
ASSAHRGQNSPLH
>-|-|TRBV7-2
ASSLYGEQY
>TRBD2|-|TRBV7-2
ASSFSSGGETQY
>TRBD1|few|TRBV24-1
ATSDLQGNEQF
>-|-|TRBV5-1
ASTRETGDTLGGYT
>TRBD1|-|TRBV27
ASSFPSTGAGNTQY
>TRBD1|few|TRBV5-1
ASSLGPGQTYT
>-|-|TRBV5-1
ASINRAF
>-|-|TRBV7-8
ASSLARVGIGNTIY
>TRBD1|-|TRBV5-1
ASSFRDRFSNQPQH
>TRBD1|-|TRBV28
ASSPTRTGGEAF
>-|-|TRBV4-1
ASSQDEERGEQY
>-|few|TRBV28
ASSFAAAPNTEAF
>TRBD1|few|TRBV7-9
ASSSEGGQVNEKLF
>-|-|TRBV7-9
ASSPTGPDLAKNIQY
>-|-|TRBV11-2
ASSFLTDTYEQY
>TRBD1|-|TRBV28
ASSRRGTGVNIQY
>-|-|TRBV4-1
ASSQGGDTIY
>-|-|TRBV19
ASSPDSLSGAQY
>TRBD1|-|TRBV18
ASSPFYRDREVGEQF
>TRBD1|-|TRBV30
AWAGTGSRAQH
>-|few|TRBV5-4
ASTPSSTGELF